Shown below are 3 T cell receptor beta chains from a single sample sequenced in a study of T cell changes during pregnancy in multiple sclerosis. The protocol was immunoSEQ multiplex PCR, while the TCRdb copy is restricted to in-frame clones and leaves out a portion. The data contain roughly 87,000 clones, around 95% of them seen just once; the ten biggest clones take up less than 1.5%. The source material was peripheral blood, sampled in the third trimester of pregnancy. These receptors were obtained from a female donor in good health, enrolled as a control in a pregnancy study.

The chain couples TRBV7-9 to TRBJ1-1; D may be TRBD1 (5 bases). V lost 1 base to trimming and J lost 1 base, with 13 bases between them. Looked up from germline, CDR1 is SEHNR and CDR2 is FQNEAQ (reference sequence). CDR3 length: 16 amino acids. CDR3 protein: CASSLEVQGPNTEAFF. The CDR3 DNA follows: TGTGCCAGCAGCTTAGAGGTTCAGGGCCCGAACACTGAAGCTTTCTTT.

The CDR3 reads CASSLQVNTNTGELFF. In nucleotides, the CDR3 is TGTGCCAGCAGCCTACAGGTCAATACGAACACCGGGGAGCTGTTTTTT. This chain links TRBV5-4 with TRBJ2-2; perhaps TRBD1 as D (5 bases). V dropped 4 bases and J dropped 0 bases, with 13 bases sitting between them. From germline, CDR1 is SGHNT and CDR2 YYREEE (reference sequence). The CDR3 extends over 16 amino acids.

The V call is TRBV7-8, the J call TRBJ2-5, with D perhaps TRBD1 (6 bases). The V and J ends lost 3 bases and 3 bases respectively, with 14 bases between them. The length of the CDR3 is 15 residues. CDR1 SGHVS and CDR2 FQNEAQ come from the germline V gene. CDR3 loop: CASSFGTPPKETQYF. The CDR3 region has the DNA TGTGCCAGCAGCTTTGGGACACCCCCAAAAGAGACCCAGTACTTC. The full variable domain, rest sourced from reference TRBV7-8 and TRBJ2-5, is GAGVSQSPRYKVAKRGQDVALRCDPISGHVSLFWYQQALGQGPEFLTYFQNEAQLDKSGLPSDRFFAERPEGSVSTLKIQRTQQEDSAVYLCASSFGTPPKETQYFGPGTRLLVL.